Below are 12 T cell receptor beta chains sequenced from a single sample in a study of shared clonotypes between healthy human individuals. TCRdb keeps only in-frame clones here, not all; method: immunoSEQ multiplex PCR. The sample comprises hundreds of thousands of clones, over 65% of which are singletons, and under 2% rests with the top ten. The sequenced sample consisted of memory CD4+ T cells sorted from blood. Subset reported: CD45RA-negative fraction. The receptor source for this set is a woman aged 30 to 39 in good health.

The rearrangement joins TRBV5-1 to TRBJ2-3; D gene ambiguous. Germline-derived CDR1 and CDR2 are SGHRS and YFSETQ. Trimming took off 2 bases at V and 2 bases at J, with 9 bases between the two ends. The CDR3 extends over 14 amino acids. CDR3: CASSFELSTDTQYF. The CDR3 DNA reads TGCGCCAGCAGCTTTGAGCTATCCACAGATACGCAGTATTTT.

The rearrangement joins TRBV2 to TRBJ1-2; a possible D gene is TRBD1 (5 bases). The V gene lost 4 bases and the J gene lost 7 bases, with 19 bases spanning the gap. The CDR3 contains 15 residues. From germline, CDR1 is SNHLY and CDR2 FYNNEI. CDR3 amino acids: CASSGRGSLGAGYTF. CDR3 bases: TGTGCCAGCAGTGGACGGGGGTCGTTAGGGGCTGGCTACACCTTC.

The rearrangement uses TRBV4-2 and TRBJ2-5, with 12 nucleotides matching TRBD1. Germline lookup yields CDR1 LGHNA and CDR2 YNFKEQ. This CDR3 comprises 16 residues. V trimming: 5 bases; J trimming: 6 bases; junction bases outside the gene matches: 10. CDR3 DNA: TGTGCCAGCAGCGTCCCGATGGGACAGGGGGCACAGACCCAGTACTTC. Translation: CASSVPMGQGAQTQYF.

V is TRBV19 and J is TRBJ1-2; 7 nucleotides line up with TRBD1. CDR3 size: 14 residues. V was clipped by 5 bases and J by 2 bases; unmatched bases: 5. The germline V gene has CDR1 LNHDA and CDR2 SQIVND (reference sequence). The CDR3 DNA follows: TGTGCCAGTAGTCCTCGGACAGGAAACTATGGCTACACCTTC. Translating it yields CASSPRTGNYGYTF.

This sequence joins TRBV5-4 and TRBJ2-6; D is perhaps TRBD1 or TRBD2 (5 bases each). CDR3 length: 20 residues. The V end was cut by 3 bases, the J end by 4 bases, with 26 bases between. Germline-derived CDR1 and CDR2 are SGHNT and YYREEE (reference sequence). The CDR3 loop is CASSSGGGTRPRSGANVLTF. CDR3 nucleotide sequence: TGTGCCAGCAGCTCGGGCGGTGGGACCCGGCCCCGGTCCGGGGCCAACGTCCTGACTTTC.

This chain uses TRBV23-1 with TRBJ1-5; D is perhaps TRBD1 (5 bases). TRBV23-1 is recorded as an ORF, its role being uncertain. The V end was cut by 2 bases, the J end by 6 bases, with 14 bases between. The CDR3 is 15 residues long. The CDR3 DNA reads TGCGCCAGCAGTCAAGAGGCGGTTCAGGGTCAGCCCCAGCATTTT. This sequence encodes CASSQEAVQGQPQHF.

This clone was observed a few times. V usage is TRBV14 and J usage is TRBJ2-5, with D unresolved. The CDR3 totals 14 residues. CDR1 is SGHDN, CDR2 FVKESK, per germline. The V end was cut by 8 bases, the J end by 5 bases, with 18 bases between. The CDR3 is CASSNQLGWETQYF. CDR3 DNA: TGTGCCAGCTCCAACCAACTCGGATGGGAGACCCAGTACTTC.

The rearrangement joins TRBV7-8 to TRBJ1-1; D might be TRBD1 (5 bases). The CDR3 spans 12 residues. Germline V gene sequence: CDR1 SGHVS, CDR2 FQNEAQ. V lost 3 bases and J lost 7, with 9 bases in between. The CDR3 DNA reads TGTGCCAGCAGCTTGGGGGGACTTGAAGCTTTCTTT. It translates to CASSLGGLEAFF.

This clone was found once. The V call is TRBV5-1, the J call TRBJ2-2; 10 positions agree with TRBD1. This CDR3 region has 16 residues. V was pared by 5 bases and J by 5 bases, with 9 bases of the junction left unmatched. The germline gives CDR1 SGHRS, CDR2 YFSETQ. CDR3 in DNA: TGCGCCAGCAGGGGCGCGGGACAGGGGTCGACCGGGGAGCTGTTTTTT. Amino acid sequence: CASRGAGQGSTGELFF. Full variable domain (outside the CDR3, taken from reference TRBV5-1 and TRBJ2-2): KAGVTQTPRYLIKTRGQQVTLSCSPISGHRSVSWYQQTPGQGLQFLFEYFSETQRNKGNFPGRFSGRQFSNSRSEMNVSTLELGDSALYLCASRGAGQGSTGELFFGEGSRLTVL.

As regards this clone: Distinct nucleotide sequences in the sample also encode this CDR3. The J gene is TRBJ2-1, the V gene TRBV5-1; 7 bases match TRBD1. The CDR3 is 15 amino acids. In germline, CDR1 is SGHRS, CDR2 YFSETQ. V gave up 4 bases and J gave up 1 base; unmatched junction bases: 5. This chain's CDR3 is CASSVDRVSYNEQFF. In nucleotides, the CDR3 is TGCGCCAGCAGCGTAGACAGGGTTTCCTACAATGAGCAGTTCTTC. The whole variable domain, remainder taken from reference TRBV5-1 and TRBJ2-1, is KAGVTQTPRYLIKTRGQQVTLSCSPISGHRSVSWYQQTPGQGLQFLFEYFSETQRNKGNFPGRFSGRQFSNSRSEMNVSTLELGDSALYLCASSVDRVSYNEQFFGPGTRLTVL.

V is TRBV4-1 and J is TRBJ1-1; D might be TRBD1 (5 bases). The CDR3 has 16 amino acids. Germline V gene data show CDR1 as MGHRA and CDR2 as YSYEKL. V lost 0 bases and J lost 6, with 17 bases in between. CDR3 amino acids: CASSQDLVGVWSEAFF. CDR3 DNA: TGCGCCAGCAGCCAAGATCTTGTAGGGGTATGGTCTGAAGCTTTCTTT.

J is TRBJ2-2 and V is TRBV2, with D possibly TRBD1 on 6 matching bases. The CDR3 consists of 15 residues. V was pared by 7 bases and J by 7 bases, with 19 bases between. Germline V gene data show CDR1 as SNHLY and CDR2 as FYNNEI. The CDR3 bases are TGTGCCAGCACCCACAGGGCATCCCAAATCGGGGAGCTGTTTTTT. Encoded protein: CASTHRASQIGELFF.